The 18 T cell receptor beta chains below were found in one sample sequenced in a study of Ad26.COV2.S vaccination and SARS-CoV-2 variants. The treatment denotes: roughly 18 received Ad26.COV2.S at low or high dose, single or two shots; about 5 received placebo; per-sample allocation not given. After the first vaccine or placebo injection, samples were drawn on day 63. The protocol was immunoSEQ multiplex PCR, while the TCRdb copy is restricted to in-frame clones and leaves out a portion. The sample comprises about 400,000 clones, 89% of which are singletons, and 1.9% rests with the top ten. The sequencing used peripheral blood, collected in a trial of Ad26.COV2.S vaccine versus placebo. The receptors come from a person aged 18-65 years who received the Ad26.COV2.S COVID-19 vaccine or a placebo.

Written as DNA, the CDR3 is TGCAGTGCTAGTCAGGCGAGGAAATCTGGAAACACCATATATTTT. Translating gives CSASQARKSGNTIYF. This rearrangement joins TRBV20-1 to TRBJ1-3; D remains unclear. The CDR3 has 15 residues. The germline V and J ends were trimmed by 3 bases and 1 base, with 13 bases remaining between them. The germline V gene has CDR1 DFQATT and CDR2 SNEGSKA (reference sequence).

The V gene is TRBV5-1, the J gene TRBJ2-4, with no clear D. In germline, CDR1 is SGHRS, CDR2 YFSETQ. Trimming removed 5 bases from V and 6 bases from J, with 15 bases in between. The CDR3 runs 14 residues. CDR3 nucleotides: TGCGCCAGCAGATCCGAGGCTAAGGCAAACATTCAGTACTTC. Translation gives CASRSEAKANIQYF.

The chain recombines TRBV28 with TRBJ1-1, with 8 bases lining up with TRBD1. This CDR3 is 12 amino acids long. Losses at the gene ends were 11 bases for V and 6 bases for J; bases not matched to a gene: 8. The germline gives CDR1 MDHEN, CDR2 SYDVKM. CDR3 sequence reads: CAGGTGSAEAFF. The CDR3 DNA sequence: TGTGCCGGAGGGACAGGCTCGGCTGAAGCTTTCTTT.

The gene calls are TRBV9 and TRBJ1-2; D unclear. The germline CDR1 and CDR2 sequences are SGDLS and YYNGEE. The CDR3 is 14 amino acids. Trimming took off 0 bases at V and 4 bases at J, with 10 bases between the two ends. The CDR3 loop reads CASSVEAETYGYTF. In DNA form, the CDR3 reads TGTGCCAGCAGCGTAGAGGCAGAGACCTATGGCTACACCTTC.

V gene TRBV9 combines with J gene TRBJ2-2; D gene ambiguous. The CDR3 spans 13 residues. CDR1 and CDR2 from the germline V gene are SGDLS and YYNGEE. V shed 3 bases and J shed 4 bases, with 7 bases lying between them. CDR3 bases: TGTGCCAGCAGCGGTAGAAGCACCGGGGAGCTGTTTTTT. Its translation is CASSGRSTGELFF. The full variable domain, in which reference TRBV9 and TRBJ2-2 provide the parts outside the CDR3, is DSGVTQTPKHLITATGQRVTLRCSPRSGDLSVYWYQQSLDQGLQFLIQYYNGEERAKGNILERFSAQQFPDLHSELNLSSLELGDSALYFCASSGRSTGELFFGEGSRLTVL.

This chain connects TRBV11-1 to TRBJ1-3; 7 bases are a match to TRBD1. V was pared by 5 bases and J by 4 bases, with 8 bases of the junction left unmatched. Germline-derived CDR1 and CDR2 are SGHAT and FQDESV (reference sequence). The CDR3 is 15 amino acids. The CDR3 DNA is TGTGCCAGCAGCGCCACAGGGGATCCAGGAAACACCATATATTTT. Translating it yields CASSATGDPGNTIYF.

This clone appeared a single time. The J gene is TRBJ2-5, the V gene TRBV28; D unclear. Trimming shortened V by 5 bases and J by 5 bases, and 18 bases separated the two germline ends. This CDR3 is built from 15 residues. Germline V lookup: CDR1 MDHEN, CDR2 SYDVKM. CDR3 region: CASSPPRGFRETQYF. The CDR3 DNA follows: TGTGCCAGCAGTCCACCTCGCGGATTTCGGGAGACCCAGTACTTC.

J is TRBJ1-1 and V is TRBV19; D is possibly TRBD1 (6 bases). The germline V gene encodes CDR1 LNHDA and CDR2 SQIVND (reference sequence). V lost 0 bases and J 1 base, leaving 9 bases between the germline ends. CDR3 length equals 15 residues. The CDR3 coding sequence is TGTGCCAGTAGTATAGATCTGACAGGGAACACTGAAGCTTTCTTT. This encodes CASSIDLTGNTEAFF.

This clone was recorded only once. This chain links TRBV5-1 with TRBJ1-1, with D possibly matching TRBD1 (5 bases). Germline CDR1 SGHRS, CDR2 YFSETQ. CDR3 length equals 14 residues. The V end lost 4 bases, the J end lost 4 bases, and 14 bases lay between the germline ends. The CDR3 protein is CASSVAGVRTEAFF. The CDR3 coding sequence is TGCGCCAGCAGCGTGGCGGGGGTTCGCACTGAAGCTTTCTTT. Supplemented by reference TRBV5-1 and TRBJ1-1, the full variable domain reads KAGVTQTPRYLIKTRGQQVTLSCSPISGHRSVSWYQQTPGQGLQFLFEYFSETQRNKGNFPGRFSGRQFSNSRSEMNVSTLELGDSALYLCASSVAGVRTEAFFGQGTRLTVV.

The chain recombines TRBV6-2 or TRBV6-3 with TRBJ2-2, with TRBD2 matching over 7 bases. Trimming took 0 bases from V and 4 from J; bases not matched to a gene: 14. CDR3 length equals 19 residues. In germline, CDR1 is MNHEY, CDR2 SVGEGT. The CDR3 DNA is TGTGCCAGCAGTTACTCGATGCTCGCTAGCGGACGTATCACCGGGGAGCTGTTTTTT. It translates to CASSYSMLASGRITGELFF.

The chain joins TRBV10-3 to TRBJ1-3, with 10 bases identical to TRBD1. From germline, CDR1 is ENHRY and CDR2 SYGVKD. Germline trimming cut 4 bases from V and 4 bases from J; bases unmatched to any gene: 4. This CDR3 is built from 15 residues. This CDR3 reads CAISGQGAGGNTIYF. The CDR3 bases are TGTGCCATCAGTGGACAGGGGGCAGGAGGAAACACCATATATTTT.

V gene TRBV5-1 combines with J gene TRBJ2-5; perhaps TRBD2 as D (6 bases). Trimming took off 0 bases at V and 1 base at J, with 13 bases between the two ends. This CDR3 spans 16 amino acids. CDR1 and CDR2 from the germline V gene are SGHRS and YFSETQ. The CDR3 sequence is CASSLGPAGSQETQYF. For the CDR3, the DNA is TGCGCCAGCAGCTTGGGGCCCGCGGGGTCCCAAGAGACCCAGTACTTC.

This clone was observed a few times. This chain joins TRBV30 and TRBJ1-1; unclear D gene. This CDR3 spans 13 amino acids. Trimming stripped 0 bases from V and 0 bases from J, with 5 bases between. CDR1 and CDR2 from the germline V gene are GTSNPN and SVGIG (reference sequence). The CDR3 DNA reads as TGTGCCTGGAGTGTTTCTGTGAACACTGAAGCTTTCTTT. Translating it yields CAWSVSVNTEAFF.

Concerning this clone itself: Additional DNA sequences in this sample encode the identical CDR3. The V gene is TRBV7-3, the J gene TRBJ2-2; D ambiguous. The V gene's germline CDR1 is SGHTA and CDR2 FQGTGA. This CDR3 spans 12 amino acids. V was cut by 4 bases and J by 2 bases, with 2 bases left in between. In DNA, the CDR3 is TGTGCCAGCAGCTCCAACACCGGGGAGCTGTTTTTT. Amino acids: CASSSNTGELFF.

The chain couples TRBV19 to TRBJ2-6; perhaps TRBD1 as D (6 bases). There are 18 residues in the CDR3. V was shortened by 3 bases and J by 0 bases, with 15 bases between the two germline ends. Germline assignment: CDR1 LNHDA and CDR2 SQIVND (reference sequence). The CDR3 protein is CASSIRQVWLSGANVLTF. In DNA, the CDR3 is TGTGCCAGTAGTATCCGACAGGTATGGCTCTCTGGGGCCAACGTCCTGACTTTC.

The chain is built from TRBV5-5 and TRBJ1-5; D is ambiguous. The CDR3 length is 14 residues. CDR1 is SGHKS, CDR2 YYEKEE, per germline (reference sequence). Trimming took off 2 bases at V and 7 bases at J, with 13 bases between the two ends. In DNA, the CDR3 is TGTGCCAGCAGCTTCCGGGTTTTGGGCCAGCCCCAGCATTTT. This encodes CASSFRVLGQPQHF.

The V call is TRBV6-4, the J call TRBJ2-4; tentative D call: TRBD1 (6 bases). CDR3 length: 14 residues. The V gene lost 4 bases and the J gene lost 0 bases, with 7 bases spanning the gap. Per the germline V gene, CDR1 is MRHNA and CDR2 is SNTAGT. The CDR3 region has the DNA TGTGCCAGCAGTGGGACAGTAGCCAAAAACATTCAGTACTTC. Protein sequence: CASSGTVAKNIQYF.

The chain joins TRBV6-2 or TRBV6-3 to TRBJ2-7; 7 bases are a match to TRBD2. With V trimmed by 0 bases and J by 5 bases, 4 bases remained unmatched. This CDR3 comprises 14 residues. The germline CDR1 and CDR2 sequences are MNHEY and SVGEGT. The CDR3: CASSYSAGVHEQYF. DNA for the CDR3: TGTGCCAGCAGTTACTCCGCGGGAGTCCACGAGCAGTACTTC.